This T cell receptor beta chain is from a study of blood T cell repertoires in COVID-19. CDR1 and CDR2 from the germline V gene are GTSNPN and SVGIG (reference sequence). The CDR3 contains 15 residues. With 2 bases clipped from V and 7 bases from J, the junction kept 10 bases outside the gene matches. Only in-frame clones appear in the TCRdb table, and some are missing; sequencing was by immunoSEQ multiplex PCR. In the table there are around 97,000 clones, 70% to 90% of which are singletons. V usage is TRBV30 and J usage is TRBJ1-5, with 8 bases identical to TRBD1. Material: peripheral blood. The clonotype originates from a woman in her sixties with acute or convalescent COVID-19. In DNA form, the CDR3 reads TGTGCCTGGAGTACCCGGACAGGGCGGTACCAGCCCCAGCATTTT. It specifies CAWSTRTGRYQPQHF.